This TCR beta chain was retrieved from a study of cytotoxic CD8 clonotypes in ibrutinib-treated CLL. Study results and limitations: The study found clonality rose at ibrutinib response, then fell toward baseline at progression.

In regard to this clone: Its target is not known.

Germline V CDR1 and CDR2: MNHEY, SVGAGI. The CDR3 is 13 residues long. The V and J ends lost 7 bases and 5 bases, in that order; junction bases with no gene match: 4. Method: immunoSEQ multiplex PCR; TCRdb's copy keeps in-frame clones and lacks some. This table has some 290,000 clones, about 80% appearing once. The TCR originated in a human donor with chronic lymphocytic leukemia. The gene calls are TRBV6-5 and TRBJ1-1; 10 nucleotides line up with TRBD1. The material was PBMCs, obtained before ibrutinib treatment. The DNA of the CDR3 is TGTGCCAGCATAAGGACAGGGGGGACTGAAGCTTTCTTT. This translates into CASIRTGGTEAFF.